Listed below are T cell receptor beta chains from one sample, sequenced in a study of cytomegalovirus exposure and HLA in healthy donors. Assay used: immunoSEQ multiplex PCR; TCRdb lists only in-frame clones, some missing. In the table there are about 140,000 clones, about 78% of which are singletons. Sequenced: PBMCs. These TCRs come from a male donor in good health and CMV-seronegative. CDR3s leave out the opening cysteine and the closing phenylalanine or tryptophan. Fields, in order: D gene, clone size, V gene, J gene, CDR3 protein. A D gene is named only where the DNA matches it firmly. Clone size appears in some rows only: once, few, many, or a class for an expanded clone.

TRBD1	NA	TRBV19	TRBJ1-2	ASSSGQDLNYGYT
NA	NA	TRBV4-1	TRBJ1-2	ASSQGSLRRDSNYGYT
TRBD2	NA	TRBV7-3	TRBJ2-2	ASSLTSGGSNTGELF
TRBD1	NA	TRBV29-1	TRBJ2-7	SVQGTGRSSYEQY
NA	NA	TRBV19	TRBJ1-2	ASRDSTDSYSH
TRBD1	NA	TRBV9	TRBJ1-2	ASSVDRGTNYGYT
NA	few	TRBV7-9	TRBJ2-1	ASSKTLAPYNEQF
NA	NA	TRBV10-3	TRBJ2-1	AITGGSGSHNEQF
NA	NA	TRBV30	TRBJ1-1	AWSVRGGTEAF
TRBD1	NA	TRBV7-2	TRBJ2-7	ASSSQGVGEQY